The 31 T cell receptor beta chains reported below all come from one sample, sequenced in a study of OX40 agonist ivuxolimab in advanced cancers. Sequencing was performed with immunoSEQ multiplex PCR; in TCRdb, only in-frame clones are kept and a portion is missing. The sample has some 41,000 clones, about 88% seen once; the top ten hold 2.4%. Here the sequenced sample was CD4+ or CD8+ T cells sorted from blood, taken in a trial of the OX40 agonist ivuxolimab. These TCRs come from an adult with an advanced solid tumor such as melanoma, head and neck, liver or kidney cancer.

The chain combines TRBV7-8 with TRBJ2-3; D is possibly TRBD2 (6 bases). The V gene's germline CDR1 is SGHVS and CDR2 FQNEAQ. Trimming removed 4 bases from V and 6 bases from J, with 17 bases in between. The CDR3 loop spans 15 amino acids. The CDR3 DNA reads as TGTGCCAGCAGCTCCACCGGGACTGATATTGATACGCAGTATTTT. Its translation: CASSSTGTDIDTQYF.

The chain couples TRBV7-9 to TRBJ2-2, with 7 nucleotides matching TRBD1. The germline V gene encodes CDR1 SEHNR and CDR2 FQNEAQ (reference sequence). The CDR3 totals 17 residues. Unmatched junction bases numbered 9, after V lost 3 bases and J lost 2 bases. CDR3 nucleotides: TGTGCCAGCAGCTTCACAGGGGCCTTAAAAAACACCGGGGAGCTGTTTTTT. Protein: CASSFTGALKNTGELFF.

CDR3: CASSYSPPAYNEQFF. Here the CDR3 DNA reads TGTGCCAGTAGTTATAGCCCTCCAGCTTACAATGAGCAGTTCTTC. This chain links TRBV19 with TRBJ2-1; D is undetermined. The CDR3 is made up of 15 amino acids. Trimming stripped 5 bases from V and 4 bases from J, with 15 bases between. Germline loops: CDR1 LNHDA, CDR2 SQIVND (reference sequence). Supplemented by reference TRBV19 and TRBJ2-1, the full variable domain reads DGGITQSPKYLFRKEGQNVTLSCEQNLNHDAMYWYRQDPGQGLRLIYYSQIVNDFQKGDIAEGYSVSREKKESFPLTVTSAQKNPTAFYLCASSYSPPAYNEQFFGPGTRLTVL.

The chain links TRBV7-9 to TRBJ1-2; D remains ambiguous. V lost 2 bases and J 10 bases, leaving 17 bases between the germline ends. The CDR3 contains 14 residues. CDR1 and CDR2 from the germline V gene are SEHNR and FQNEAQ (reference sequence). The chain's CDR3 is CASSLKLDKVAYTF. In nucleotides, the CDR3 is TGTGCCAGCAGCTTAAAGCTTGATAAGGTTGCCTACACCTTC.

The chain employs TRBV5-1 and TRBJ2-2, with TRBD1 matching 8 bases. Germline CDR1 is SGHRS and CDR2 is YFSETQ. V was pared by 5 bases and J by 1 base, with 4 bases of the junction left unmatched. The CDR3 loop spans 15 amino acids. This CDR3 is CASRAGTGNTGELFF. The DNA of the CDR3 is TGCGCCAGCAGGGCCGGGACAGGGAACACCGGGGAGCTGTTTTTT.

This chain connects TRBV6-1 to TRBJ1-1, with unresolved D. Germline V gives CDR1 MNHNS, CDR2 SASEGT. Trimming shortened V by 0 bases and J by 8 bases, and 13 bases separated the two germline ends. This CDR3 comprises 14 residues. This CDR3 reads CASSEALNFGEAFF. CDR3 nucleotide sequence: TGTGCCAGCAGTGAAGCGCTTAATTTCGGGGAAGCTTTCTTT.

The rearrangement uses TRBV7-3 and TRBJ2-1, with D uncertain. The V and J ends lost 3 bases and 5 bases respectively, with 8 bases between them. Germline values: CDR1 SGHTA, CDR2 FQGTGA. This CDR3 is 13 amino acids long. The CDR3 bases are TGTGCCAGCAGCTTCAGAGCGAACAATGAGCAGTTCTTC. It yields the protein CASSFRANNEQFF. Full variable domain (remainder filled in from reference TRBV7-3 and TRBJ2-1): GAGVSQTPSNKVTEKGKYVELRCDPISGHTALYWYRQSLGQGPEFLIYFQGTGAADDSGLPNDRFFAVRPEGSVSTLKIQRTERGDSAVYLCASSFRANNEQFFGPGTRLTVL.

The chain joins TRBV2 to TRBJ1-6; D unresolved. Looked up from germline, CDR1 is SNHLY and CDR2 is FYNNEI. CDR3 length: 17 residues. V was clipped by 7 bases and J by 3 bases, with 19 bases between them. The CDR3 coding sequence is TGTGCCAGCAAGGGCGAGACAAGAGCGAGCTATAATTCACCCCTCCACTTT. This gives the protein CASKGETRASYNSPLHF.

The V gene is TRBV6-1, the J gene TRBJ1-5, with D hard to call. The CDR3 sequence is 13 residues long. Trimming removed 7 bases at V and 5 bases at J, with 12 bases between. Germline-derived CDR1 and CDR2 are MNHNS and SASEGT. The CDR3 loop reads CASTNGLDQPQHF. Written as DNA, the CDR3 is TGTGCCAGCACCAATGGGCTGGATCAGCCCCAGCATTTT.

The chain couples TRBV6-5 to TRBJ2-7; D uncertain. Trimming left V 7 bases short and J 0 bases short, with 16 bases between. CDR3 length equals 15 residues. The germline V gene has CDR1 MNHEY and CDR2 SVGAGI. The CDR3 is CASTAKGRSSYEQYF. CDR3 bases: TGTGCCAGCACCGCGAAGGGTAGGAGCTCCTACGAGCAGTACTTC.

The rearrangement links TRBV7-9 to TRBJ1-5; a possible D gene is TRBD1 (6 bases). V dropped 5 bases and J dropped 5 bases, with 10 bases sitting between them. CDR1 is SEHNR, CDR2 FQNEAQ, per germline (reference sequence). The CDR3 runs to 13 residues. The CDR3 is CASSHNRDQPQHF. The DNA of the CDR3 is TGTGCCAGCAGCCATAACAGGGATCAGCCCCAGCATTTT.

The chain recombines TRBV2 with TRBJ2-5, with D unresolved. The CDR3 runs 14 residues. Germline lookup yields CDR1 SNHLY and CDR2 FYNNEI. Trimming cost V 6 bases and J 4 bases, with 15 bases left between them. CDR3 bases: TGTGCCAGCAGCATAACTCTAGGTGGAGAGACCCAGTACTTC. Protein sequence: CASSITLGGETQYF.

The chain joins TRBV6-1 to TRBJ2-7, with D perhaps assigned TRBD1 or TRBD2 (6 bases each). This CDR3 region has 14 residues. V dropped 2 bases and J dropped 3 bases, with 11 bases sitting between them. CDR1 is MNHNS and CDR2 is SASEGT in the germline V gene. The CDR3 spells CASSEWRGIYEQYF. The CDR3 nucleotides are TGTGCCAGCAGTGAATGGAGGGGGATCTACGAGCAGTACTTC.

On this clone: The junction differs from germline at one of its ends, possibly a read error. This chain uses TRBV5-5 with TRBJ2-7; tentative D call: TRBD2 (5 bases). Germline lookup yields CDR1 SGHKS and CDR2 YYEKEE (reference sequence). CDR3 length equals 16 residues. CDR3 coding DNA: TGTGCCAGCAACTTGAGGGTCGGAGTCGGCTCCTACGAGCAGTACTTC. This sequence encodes CASNLRVGVGSYEQYF.

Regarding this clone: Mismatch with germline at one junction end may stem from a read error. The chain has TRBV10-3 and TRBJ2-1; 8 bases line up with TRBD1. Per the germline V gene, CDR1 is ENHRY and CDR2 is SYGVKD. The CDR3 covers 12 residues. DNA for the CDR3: TGTGCCATCAGTGAGACCCGGACAGGGAAGGTCTTC. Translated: CAISETRTGKVF.

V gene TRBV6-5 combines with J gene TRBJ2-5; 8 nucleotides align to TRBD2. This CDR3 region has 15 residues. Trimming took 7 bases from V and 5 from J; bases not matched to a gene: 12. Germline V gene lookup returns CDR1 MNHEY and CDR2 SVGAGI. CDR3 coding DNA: TGTGCCAGCACCCGGGGGGGCTCGAAAAGGGAGACCCAGTACTTC. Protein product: CASTRGGSKRETQYF.

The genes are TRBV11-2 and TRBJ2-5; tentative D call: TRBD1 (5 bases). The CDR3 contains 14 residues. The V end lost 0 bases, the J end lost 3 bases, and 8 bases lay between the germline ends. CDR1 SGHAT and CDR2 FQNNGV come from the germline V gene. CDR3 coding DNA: TGTGCCAGCAGCTTAGACCCCAGGGAAGAGACCCAGTACTTC. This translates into CASSLDPREETQYF. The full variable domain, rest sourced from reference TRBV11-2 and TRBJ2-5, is EAGVAQSPRYKIIEKRQSVAFWCNPISGHATLYWYQQILGQGPKLLIQFQNNGVVDDSQLPKDRFSAERLKGVDSTLKIQPAKLEDSAVYLCASSLDPREETQYFGPGTRLLVL.

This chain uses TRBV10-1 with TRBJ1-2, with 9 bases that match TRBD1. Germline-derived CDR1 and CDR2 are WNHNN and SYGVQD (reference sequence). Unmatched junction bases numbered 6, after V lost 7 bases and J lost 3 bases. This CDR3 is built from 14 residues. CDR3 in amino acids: CASTYRGHDYGYTF. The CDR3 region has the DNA TGCGCCAGCACCTACAGGGGGCACGACTATGGCTACACCTTC.

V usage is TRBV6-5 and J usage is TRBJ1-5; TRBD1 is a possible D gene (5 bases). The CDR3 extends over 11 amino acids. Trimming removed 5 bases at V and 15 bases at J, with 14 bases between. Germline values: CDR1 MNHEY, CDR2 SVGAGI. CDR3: CASSQDSLWHF. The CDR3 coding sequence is TGTGCCAGCAGTCAAGACAGCCTTTGGCATTTT.

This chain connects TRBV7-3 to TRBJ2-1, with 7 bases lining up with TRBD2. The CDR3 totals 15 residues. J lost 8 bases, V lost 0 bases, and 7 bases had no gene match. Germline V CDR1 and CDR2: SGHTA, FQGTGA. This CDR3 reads CASSLTGASGDEQFF. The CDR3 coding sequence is TGTGCCAGCAGCTTAACAGGGGCTAGCGGAGATGAGCAGTTCTTC.

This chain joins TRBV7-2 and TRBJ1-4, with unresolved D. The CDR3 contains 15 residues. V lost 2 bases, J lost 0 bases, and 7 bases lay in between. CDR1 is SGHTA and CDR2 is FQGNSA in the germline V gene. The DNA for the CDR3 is TGTGCCAGCAGCTTACCGACTACAACTAATGAAAAACTGTTTTTT. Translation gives CASSLPTTTNEKLFF.

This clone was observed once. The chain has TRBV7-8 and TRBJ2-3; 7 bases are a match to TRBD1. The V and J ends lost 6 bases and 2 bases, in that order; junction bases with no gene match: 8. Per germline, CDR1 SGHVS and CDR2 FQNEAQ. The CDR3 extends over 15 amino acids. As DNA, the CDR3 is TGTGCCAGCAGTAAAACAGGGGCCCTCACAGATACGCAGTATTTT. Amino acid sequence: CASSKTGALTDTQYF.

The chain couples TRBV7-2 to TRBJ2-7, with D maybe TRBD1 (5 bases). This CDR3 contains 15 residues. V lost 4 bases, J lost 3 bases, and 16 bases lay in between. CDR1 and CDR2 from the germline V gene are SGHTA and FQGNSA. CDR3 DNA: TGTGCCAGCAGCTCAAACAGGCCCCAACTCTACGAGCAGTACTTC. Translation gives CASSSNRPQLYEQYF.

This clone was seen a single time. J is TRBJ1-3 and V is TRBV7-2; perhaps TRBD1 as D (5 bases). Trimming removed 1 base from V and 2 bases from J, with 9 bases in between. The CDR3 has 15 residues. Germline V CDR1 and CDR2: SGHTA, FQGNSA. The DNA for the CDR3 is TGTGCCAGCAGCTTAGGGGGCATGACTGGAAACACCATATATTTT. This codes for CASSLGGMTGNTIYF.

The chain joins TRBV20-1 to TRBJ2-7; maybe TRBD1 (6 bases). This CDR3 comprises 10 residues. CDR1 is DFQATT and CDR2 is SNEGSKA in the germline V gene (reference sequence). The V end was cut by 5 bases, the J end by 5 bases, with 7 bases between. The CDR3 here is CSAGTNEQYF. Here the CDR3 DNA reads TGCAGTGCTGGGACAAACGAGCAGTACTTC.

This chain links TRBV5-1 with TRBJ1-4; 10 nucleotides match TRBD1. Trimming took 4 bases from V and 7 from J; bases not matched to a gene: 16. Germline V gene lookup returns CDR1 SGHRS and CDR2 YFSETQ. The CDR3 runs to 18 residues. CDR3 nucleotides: TGCGCCAGCAGCCATACCGGGACAGGGGCTGGTGCGGCTGAAAAACTGTTTTTT. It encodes CASSHTGTGAGAAEKLFF.

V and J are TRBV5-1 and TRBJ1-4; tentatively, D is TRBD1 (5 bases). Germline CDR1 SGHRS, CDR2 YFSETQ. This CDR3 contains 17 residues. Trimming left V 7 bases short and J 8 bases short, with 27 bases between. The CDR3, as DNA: TGCGCCAGCTCCTGGCCGGCAGGCCCGGGGCTAGACGAAAAACTGTTTTTT. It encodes CASSWPAGPGLDEKLFF.

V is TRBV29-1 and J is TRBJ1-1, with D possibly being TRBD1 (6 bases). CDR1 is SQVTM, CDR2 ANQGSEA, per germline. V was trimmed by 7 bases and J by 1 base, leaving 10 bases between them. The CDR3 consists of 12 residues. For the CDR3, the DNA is TGCAGCGCTGGACAGCGGAACACTGAAGCTTTCTTT. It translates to CSAGQRNTEAFF. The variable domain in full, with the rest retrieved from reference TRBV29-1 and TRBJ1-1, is SAVISQKPSRDICQRGTSLTIQCQVDSQVTMMFWYRQQPGQSLTLIATANQGSEATYESGFVIDKFPISRPNLTFSTLTVSNMSPEDSSIYLCSAGQRNTEAFFGQGTRLTVV.

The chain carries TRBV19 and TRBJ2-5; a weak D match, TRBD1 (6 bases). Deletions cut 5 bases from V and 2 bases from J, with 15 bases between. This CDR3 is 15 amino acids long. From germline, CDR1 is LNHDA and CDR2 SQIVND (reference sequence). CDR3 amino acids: CASSPDRKVQETQYF. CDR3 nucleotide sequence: TGTGCCAGTAGTCCGGACAGAAAAGTACAAGAGACCCAGTACTTC. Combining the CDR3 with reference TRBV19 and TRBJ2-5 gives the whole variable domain DGGITQSPKYLFRKEGQNVTLSCEQNLNHDAMYWYRQDPGQGLRLIYYSQIVNDFQKGDIAEGYSVSREKKESFPLTVTSAQKNPTAFYLCASSPDRKVQETQYFGPGTRLLVL.

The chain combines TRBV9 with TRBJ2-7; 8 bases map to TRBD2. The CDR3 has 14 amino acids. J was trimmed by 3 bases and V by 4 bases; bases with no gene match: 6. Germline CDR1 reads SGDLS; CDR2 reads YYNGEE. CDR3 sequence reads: CASSLGLENYEQYF. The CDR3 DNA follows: TGTGCCAGCAGCTTGGGACTAGAGAACTACGAGCAGTACTTC.

The CDR3 coding sequence is TGTGCTAGTGGGGAGCAGGGTAGCTACGAGCAGTACTTC. This gives the protein CASGEQGSYEQYF. The gene calls are TRBV12-5 and TRBJ2-7; D perhaps matches TRBD1 (5 bases). CDR1 LGHNT and CDR2 FRNRAP come from the germline V gene. The CDR3 loop spans 13 amino acids. Trimming removed 6 bases from V and 3 bases from J, with 12 bases in between.